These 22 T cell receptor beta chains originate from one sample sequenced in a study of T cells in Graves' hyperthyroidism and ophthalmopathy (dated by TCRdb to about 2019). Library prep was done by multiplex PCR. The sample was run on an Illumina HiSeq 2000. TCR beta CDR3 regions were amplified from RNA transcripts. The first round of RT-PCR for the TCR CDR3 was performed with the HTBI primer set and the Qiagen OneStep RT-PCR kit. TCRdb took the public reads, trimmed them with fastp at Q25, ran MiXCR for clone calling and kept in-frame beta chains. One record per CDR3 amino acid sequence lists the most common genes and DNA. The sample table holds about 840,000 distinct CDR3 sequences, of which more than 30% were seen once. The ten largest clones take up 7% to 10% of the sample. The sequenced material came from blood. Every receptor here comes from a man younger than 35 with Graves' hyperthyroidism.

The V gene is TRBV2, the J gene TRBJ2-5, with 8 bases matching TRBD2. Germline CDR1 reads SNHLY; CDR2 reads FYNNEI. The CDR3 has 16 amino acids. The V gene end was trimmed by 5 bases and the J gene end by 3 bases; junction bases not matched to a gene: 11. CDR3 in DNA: TGTGCCAGCAGTTACTATGGGACTAGGGGTAAAGAGACCCAGTACTTC. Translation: CASSYYGTRGKETQYF.

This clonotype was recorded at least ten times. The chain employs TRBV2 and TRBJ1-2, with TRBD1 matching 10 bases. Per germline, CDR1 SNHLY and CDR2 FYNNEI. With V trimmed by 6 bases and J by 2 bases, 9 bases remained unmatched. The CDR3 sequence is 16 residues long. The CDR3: CASSPRRDRGNYGYTF. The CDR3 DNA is TGTGCCAGCAGCCCCAGGAGGGACAGGGGAAACTATGGCTACACCTTC.

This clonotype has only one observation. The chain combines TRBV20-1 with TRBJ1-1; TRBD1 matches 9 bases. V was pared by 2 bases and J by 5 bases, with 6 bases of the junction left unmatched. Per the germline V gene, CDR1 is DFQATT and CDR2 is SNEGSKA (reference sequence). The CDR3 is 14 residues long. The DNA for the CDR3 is TGCAGTGCTAGACCAGGGACAGGGATGACTGAAGCTTTCTTT. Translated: CSARPGTGMTEAFF.

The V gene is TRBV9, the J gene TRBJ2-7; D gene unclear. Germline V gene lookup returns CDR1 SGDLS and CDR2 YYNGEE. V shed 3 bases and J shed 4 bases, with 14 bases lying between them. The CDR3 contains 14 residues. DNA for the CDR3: TGTGCCAGCAGCGCGACGCGAAGCCCTTACGAGCAGTACTTC. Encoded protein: CASSATRSPYEQYF.

The DNA for the CDR3 is TGCGCCAGCAGCCAAGTAACCGGGACAGGGGTCAATTCACCCCTCCACTTT. This gives the protein CASSQVTGTGVNSPLHF. This sequence joins TRBV4-1 and TRBJ1-6, with TRBD1 identical over 10 bases. The germline V gene has CDR1 MGHRA and CDR2 YSYEKL. This CDR3 has 17 residues. The V and J ends lost 1 base and 7 bases, in that order; junction bases with no gene match: 7.

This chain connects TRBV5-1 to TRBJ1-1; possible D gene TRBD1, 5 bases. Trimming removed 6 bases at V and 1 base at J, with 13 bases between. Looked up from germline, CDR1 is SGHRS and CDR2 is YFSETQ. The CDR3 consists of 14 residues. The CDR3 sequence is CASTPTQGNTEAFF. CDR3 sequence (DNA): TGCGCCAGCACCCCTACTCAGGGGAACACTGAAGCTTTCTTT. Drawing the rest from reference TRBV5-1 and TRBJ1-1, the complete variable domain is KAGVTQTPRYLIKTRGQQVTLSCSPISGHRSVSWYQQTPGQGLQFLFEYFSETQRNKGNFPGRFSGRQFSNSRSEMNVSTLELGDSALYLCASTPTQGNTEAFFGQGTRLTVV.

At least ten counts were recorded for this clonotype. The CDR3 DNA reads as TGTGCCAGCAGCCCAGCAAACTATGGCTACACCTTC. This encodes CASSPANYGYTF. V gene TRBV7-9 combines with J gene TRBJ1-2; D not resolved. There are 12 residues in the CDR3. Germline assignment: CDR1 SEHNR and CDR2 FQNEAQ (reference sequence). Trimming cost V 5 bases and J 2 bases, with 6 bases left between them. Full variable domain (remainder filled in from reference TRBV7-9 and TRBJ1-2): DTGVSQNPRHKITKRGQNVTFRCDPISEHNRLYWYRQTLGQGPEFLTYFQNEAQLEKSRLLSDRFSAERPKGSFSTLEIQRTEQGDSAMYLCASSPANYGYTFGSGTRLTVV.

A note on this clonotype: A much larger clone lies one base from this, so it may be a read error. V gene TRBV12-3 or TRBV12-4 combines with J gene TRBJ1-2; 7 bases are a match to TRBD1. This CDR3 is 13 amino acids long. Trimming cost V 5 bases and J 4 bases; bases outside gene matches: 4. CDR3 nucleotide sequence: TGTGCCAGCAGTCGGACAGGACGCTATGGCTACACCTTC. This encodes CASSRTGRYGYTF.

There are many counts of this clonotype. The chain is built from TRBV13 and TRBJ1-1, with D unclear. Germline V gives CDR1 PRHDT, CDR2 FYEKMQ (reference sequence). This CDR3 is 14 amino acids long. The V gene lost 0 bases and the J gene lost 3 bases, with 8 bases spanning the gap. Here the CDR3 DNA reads TGTGCCAGCAGCTTAGGGGGATCGGACACTGAAGCTTTCTTT. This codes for CASSLGGSDTEAFF.

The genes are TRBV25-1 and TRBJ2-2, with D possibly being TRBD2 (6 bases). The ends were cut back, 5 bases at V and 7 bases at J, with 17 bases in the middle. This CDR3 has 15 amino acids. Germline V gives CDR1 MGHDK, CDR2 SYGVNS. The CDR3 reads CASSYSLRLVGELFF. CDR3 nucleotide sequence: TGTGCCAGCAGTTACTCCCTCAGACTAGTCGGGGAGCTGTTTTTT.

The CDR3 sequence: CASSFGVALQYF. CDR3 bases: TGTGCCAGCAGTTTTGGGGTGGCCCTTCAGTACTTC. This sequence joins TRBV6-6 and TRBJ2-4; D is unclear. CDR1 and CDR2 (germline): MNHNY, SVGAGI (reference sequence). The V end lost 4 bases, the J end lost 11 bases, and 12 bases lay between the germline ends. This CDR3 has 12 amino acids.

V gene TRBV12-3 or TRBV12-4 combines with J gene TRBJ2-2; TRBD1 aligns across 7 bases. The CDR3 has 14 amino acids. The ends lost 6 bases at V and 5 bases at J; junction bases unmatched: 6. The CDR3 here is CASSDGTATGELFF. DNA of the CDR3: TGTGCCAGCAGCGACGGGACAGCAACCGGGGAGCTGTTTTTT.

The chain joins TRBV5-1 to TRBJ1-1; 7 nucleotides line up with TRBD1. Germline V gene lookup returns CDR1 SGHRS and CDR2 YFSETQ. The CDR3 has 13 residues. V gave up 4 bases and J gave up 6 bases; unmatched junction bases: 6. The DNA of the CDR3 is TGCGCCAGCAGCCTCGGGACAGAACCTGAAGCTTTCTTT. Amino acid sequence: CASSLGTEPEAFF.

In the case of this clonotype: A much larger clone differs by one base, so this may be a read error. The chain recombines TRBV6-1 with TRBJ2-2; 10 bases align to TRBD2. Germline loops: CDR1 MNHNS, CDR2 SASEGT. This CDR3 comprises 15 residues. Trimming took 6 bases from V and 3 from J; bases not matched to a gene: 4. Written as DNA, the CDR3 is TGTGCCAGCAGATCTAGCGGGGGATACACCGGGGAGCTGTTTTTT. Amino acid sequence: CASRSSGGYTGELFF.

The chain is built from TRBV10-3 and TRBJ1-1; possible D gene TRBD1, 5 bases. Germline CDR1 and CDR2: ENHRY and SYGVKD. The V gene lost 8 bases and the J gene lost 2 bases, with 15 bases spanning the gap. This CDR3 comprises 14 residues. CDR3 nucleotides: TGTGCCATCGGAAAGTTGGGGCGTAACACTGAAGCTTTCTTT. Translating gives CAIGKLGRNTEAFF.

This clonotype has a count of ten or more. Here the CDR3 reads CSVGAKTDPYEQYF. DNA of the CDR3: TGCAGCGTTGGGGCAAAGACAGACCCCTACGAGCAGTACTTC. The chain links TRBV29-1 to TRBJ2-7; the D gene is possibly TRBD1 (5 bases). This CDR3 spans 14 amino acids. Germline loops: CDR1 SQVTM, CDR2 ANQGSEA. V lost 4 bases and J 2 bases, leaving 15 bases between the germline ends.

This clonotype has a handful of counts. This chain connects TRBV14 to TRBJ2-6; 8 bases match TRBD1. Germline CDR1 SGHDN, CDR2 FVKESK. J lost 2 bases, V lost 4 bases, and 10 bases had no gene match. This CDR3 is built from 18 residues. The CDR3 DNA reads TGTGCCAGCAGCCCTTTCTACACACAGGGGGCTGGGGCCAACGTCCTGACTTTC. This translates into CASSPFYTQGAGANVLTF.

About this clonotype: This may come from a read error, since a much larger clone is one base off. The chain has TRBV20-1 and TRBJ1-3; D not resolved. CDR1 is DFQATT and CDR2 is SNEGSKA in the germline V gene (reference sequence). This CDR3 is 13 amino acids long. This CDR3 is CSARSGIGNTTYF. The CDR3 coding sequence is TGCAGTGCTAGGAGTGGCATTGGAAACACCACATATTTT.

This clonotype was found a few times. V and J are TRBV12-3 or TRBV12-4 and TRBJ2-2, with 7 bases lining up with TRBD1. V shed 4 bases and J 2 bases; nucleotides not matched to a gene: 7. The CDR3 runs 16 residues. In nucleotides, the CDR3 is TGTGCCAGCAGTTCGGACAGGCTACAAAACACCGGGGAGCTGTTTTTT. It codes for CASSSDRLQNTGELFF.

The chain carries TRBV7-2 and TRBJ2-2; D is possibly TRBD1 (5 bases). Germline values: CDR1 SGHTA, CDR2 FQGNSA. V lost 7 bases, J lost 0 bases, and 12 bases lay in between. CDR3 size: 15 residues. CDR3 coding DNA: TGTGCCAGCAACCGCCTCAGGGCGAACACCGGGGAGCTGTTTTTT. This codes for CASNRLRANTGELFF. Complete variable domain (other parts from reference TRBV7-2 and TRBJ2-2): GAGVSQSPSNKVTEKGKDVELRCDPISGHTALYWYRQSLGQGLEFLIYFQGNSAPDKSGLPSDRFSAERTGGSVSTLTIQRTQQEDSAVYLCASNRLRANTGELFFGEGSRLTVL.

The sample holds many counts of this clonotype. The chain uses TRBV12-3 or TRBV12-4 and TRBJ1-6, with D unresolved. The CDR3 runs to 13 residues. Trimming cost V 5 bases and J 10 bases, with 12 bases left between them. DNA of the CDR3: TGTGCCAGCAGTACCCATGTTGTATCACCCCTCCACTTT. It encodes CASSTHVVSPLHF.

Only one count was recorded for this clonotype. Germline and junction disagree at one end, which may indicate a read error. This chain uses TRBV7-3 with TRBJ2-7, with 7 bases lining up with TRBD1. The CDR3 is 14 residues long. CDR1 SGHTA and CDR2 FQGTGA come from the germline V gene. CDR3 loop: CASSPRDSHREQYF. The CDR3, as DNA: TGCGCCAGCAGCCCCCGGGACAGTCACCGGGAGCAGTACTTC.